This is a list of T cell receptor beta chains from one sample in a study of graft-versus-host responses after intestinal transplantation. Clones were read by immunoSEQ multiplex PCR, and TCRdb kept only the in-frame ones, dropping some. There are some 110,000 clones in the sample; more than 90% occur only once, and 0.2% to 0.25% lies in the top ten. These receptors lack a known antigen. The sample here was unstimulated CD4+ T cells sorted from spleen or lymph node cells, taken before transplant. The receptors derive from a human donor who was the organ donor for an intestinal transplant. The CDR3 runs from the conserved cysteine through the conserved F or W. The D gene is left open where the match is weak. The listing skips clone size in some rows; elsewhere it reads once, few, many or a size class.

d_gene	abundance	v_gene	j_gene	CDR3nt	CDR3aa
-	-	TRBV15	TRBJ1-2	TGTGCCACCAGCAGAGATCGGGAGTCCTATGGCTACACCTTC	CATSRDRESYGYTF
TRBD1	-	TRBV29-1	TRBJ2-3	TGCAGCGTCTCCCCGGGACAGGGGACAGATACGCAGTATTTT	CSVSPGQGTDTQYF
-	-	TRBV5-3	TRBJ2-3	TGTGCCAGAAGCTTTGCCCGCATGAGGGTAACAGATACGCAGTATTTT	CARSFARMRVTDTQYF
-	-	TRBV2	TRBJ2-2	TGTGCCAGCAGTGTTTGGGACACCGGGGAGCTGTTTTTT	CASSVWDTGELFF
TRBD1	-	TRBV2	TRBJ1-1	TGTGCCAGCACCCCAGACAGGGACACTGAAGCTTTCTTT	CASTPDRDTEAFF
-	-	TRBV2	TRBJ2-7	TGTGCCAGCAGCCCGGACTCCGGCGGCGAGCAGTACTTC	CASSPDSGGEQYF
-	-	TRBV15	TRBJ1-1	TGTGCCACCAGCAGAGAAGCGTGGGATTCCACTGAAGCTTTCTTT	CATSREAWDSTEAFF
-	once	TRBV29-1	TRBJ2-2	TGCAGCGTTGTTAGGACAGCTACCGGGGAGCTGTTTTTT	CSVVRTATGELFF
-	-	TRBV27	TRBJ2-7	TGTGCCAGCAGTTTCACCGCTAACTACGAGCAGTACTTC	CASSFTANYEQYF
-	-	TRBV29-1	TRBJ2-1	TGCAGCGTTTCCACGTTTAGGTATGAGCAGTTCTTC	CSVSTFRYEQFF
-	-	TRBV19	TRBJ1-4	TGTGCCAGTTCCATCGGCGGGGGGCGATTTAATAATGAAAAACTGTTTTTT	CASSIGGGRFNNEKLFF
-	once	TRBV27	TRBJ2-7	TGTGCCAGCACCCCAGACTGGAGGAGCTCCTACGAGCAGTACTTC	CASTPDWRSSYEQYF
TRBD1	-	TRBV28	TRBJ1-2	TGTGCCAGCAGTTTAGGACAGGGGTTAGGCTACACCTTC	CASSLGQGLGYTF
-	-	TRBV18	TRBJ2-1	TGTGCCAGCTCGCCCCTGGGAGAGCAGATTTACAATGAGCAGTTCTTC	CASSPLGEQIYNEQFF
-	-	TRBV6-5	TRBJ1-5	TGTGCCAGCAGAACAGGGAATCTAAGCAATCAGCCCCAGCATTTT	CASRTGNLSNQPQHF
TRBD2	-	TRBV30	TRBJ2-3	TGTGCCTGGAGTGGACTAGCGACAAGCACAGATACGCAGTATTTT	CAWSGLATSTDTQYF
-	-	TRBV18	TRBJ2-3	TGTGCCAGCTCACCACCCTCGGGAGTGGGCACAGATACGCAGTATTTT	CASSPPSGVGTDTQYF
TRBD2	-	TRBV9	TRBJ2-3	TGTGCCAGCAGCGTAGCAGCAGGGACTAGCGGGAGAGACGGAGATACGCAGTATTTT	CASSVAAGTSGRDGDTQYF
-	-	TRBV10-3	TRBJ2-4	TGTGCCATCACCGACCTAGCCAAAAACATTCAGTACTTC	CAITDLAKNIQYF
TRBD1	-	TRBV7-2	TRBJ1-1	TGTGCCAGCAGCTGGGACAGGGAAACTGAAGCTTTCTTT	CASSWDRETEAFF
-	-	TRBV25-1	TRBJ1-3	TGTGCCAGCAGTGAACAGAGCTCTGGAAACACCATATATTTT	CASSEQSSGNTIYF
-	-	TRBV7-8	TRBJ2-5	TGTGCCAGCAGCACCCGAGAAGAGACCCAGTACTTC	CASSTREETQYF
-	-	TRBV7-2	TRBJ2-1	TGTGCCAGCAGCTTAGACGGGAGAGTGGCCAATGAGCAGTTCTTC	CASSLDGRVANEQFF
-	-	TRBV5-1	TRBJ2-1	TGCGCCAGCAGCTTGGTCCTAAGCCGAAGGGATGAGCAGTTCTTC	CASSLVLSRRDEQFF
TRBD1	-	TRBV6-5	TRBJ2-7	TGTGCCAGCAGGACAGGGACCTACGAGCAGTACTTC	CASRTGTYEQYF
-	-	TRBV28	TRBJ2-5	TGTGCCAGCAGTTTCTCTCAGGGGAGGGAGACCCAGTACTTC	CASSFSQGRETQYF
TRBD2	-	TRBV6-6	TRBJ2-3	TGTGCCAGCGGGACTAGCGGGAGGGCCGACACAGATACGCAGTATTTT	CASGTSGRADTDTQYF
TRBD2	-	TRBV5-4	TRBJ2-1	TGTGCCAGCAGCTTGGGAGCGGGAGTGTTGCGGAATGAGCAGTTCTTC	CASSLGAGVLRNEQFF
-	-	TRBV9	TRBJ1-4	TGTGCCAGCAGCCCCGAGGGGAGAACTAATGAAAAACTGTTTTTT	CASSPEGRTNEKLFF
-	-	TRBV19	TRBJ1-1	TGTGCCAGTGCCCTCCGGGACACTGAAGCTTTCTTT	CASALRDTEAFF
-	-	TRBV11-2	TRBJ2-3	TGTGCCAGCAGCTCCCTCGCGCGAGCGCCAGATACGCAGTATTTT	CASSSLARAPDTQYF